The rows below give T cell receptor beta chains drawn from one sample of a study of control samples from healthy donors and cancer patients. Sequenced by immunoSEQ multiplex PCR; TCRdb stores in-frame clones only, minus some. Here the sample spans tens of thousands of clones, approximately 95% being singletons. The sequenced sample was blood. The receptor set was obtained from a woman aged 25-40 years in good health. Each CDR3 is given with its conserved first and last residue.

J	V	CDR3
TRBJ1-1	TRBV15	CATSRVDRANTEAFF
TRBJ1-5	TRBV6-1	CASSEMGQGAQPQHF
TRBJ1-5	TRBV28	CASSLTIQGLSQPQHF
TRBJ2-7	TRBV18	CASSRTRGGDEQYF
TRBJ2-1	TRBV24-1	CATSTKKTGQGYNEQFF
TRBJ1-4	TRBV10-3	CAIRSGDSANEKLFF
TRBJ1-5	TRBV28	CASSSAGGAGNQPQHF
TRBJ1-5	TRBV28	CASREGTGPNQPQHF
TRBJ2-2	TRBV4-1	CASSQGTFDGYTGELFF
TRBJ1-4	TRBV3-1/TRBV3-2	CASSQVSGVGEKLFF
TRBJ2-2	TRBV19	CASSMWGVTGELFF
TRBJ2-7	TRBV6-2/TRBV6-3	CASSYQGYEQYF
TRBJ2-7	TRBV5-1	CASSFRQLSPYEQYF
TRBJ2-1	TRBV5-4	CASTDLKTGGGGNEQFF
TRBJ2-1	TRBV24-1	CATSRQGNPGNEQFF
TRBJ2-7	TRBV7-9	CASSSIRSGGGLPYYEQYF
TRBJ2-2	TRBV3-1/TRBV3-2	CASSQISGRTGELFF
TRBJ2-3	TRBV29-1	CSVETSGSLDTQYF
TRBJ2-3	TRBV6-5	CASSALAGGTDTQYF
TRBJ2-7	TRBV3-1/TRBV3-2	CASSHEGASIYEQYF
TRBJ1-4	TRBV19	CASSINEKLFF
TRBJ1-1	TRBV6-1	CASSEWDRGHTEAFF
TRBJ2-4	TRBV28	CASSFSKNIQYF
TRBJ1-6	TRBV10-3	CAITPGVHNSPLHF
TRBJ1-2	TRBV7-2	CASSPQSLGAPNYGYTF
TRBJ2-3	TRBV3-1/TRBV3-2	CASSRTSGGDTQYF
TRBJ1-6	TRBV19	CASSIQPNNSPLHF
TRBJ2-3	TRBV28	CASSLKYSSTDTQYF
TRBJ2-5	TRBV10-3	CAISDSGQLQETQYF
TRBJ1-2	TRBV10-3	CAISGSGTGLLGYTF
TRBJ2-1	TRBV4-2	CASSQSLSGNSNEQFF
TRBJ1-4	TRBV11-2	CASSFQPVRGEKLFF
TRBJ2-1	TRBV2	CASSVGLVAGEQFF